A single sample gave rise to the 5 T cell receptor beta chains below, sequenced in a study of shared clonotypes between healthy human individuals (TCRdb year 2020). To prepare the library, the immunoSEQ multiplex PCR assay was applied. The table was pulled from immuneACCESS by TCRdb, which kept in-frame rearrangements only. Such tables lose some clones; where checked, under half of the loss comes from unresolved V genes, and the rest has no known cause. The sample table shows 780,000 or so clones, and roughly two thirds are seen once. About 1.7% of the sample is held by the ten biggest clonotypes. The specimen sequenced was memory CD4+ T cells sorted from blood. The sample's cell subset or site, from its label and the paper: CD45RA-negative fraction. Receptors originate from a woman between 25 and 40 years old in good health.

The chain links TRBV4-1 to TRBJ2-5; D is unresolved. Gene TRBJ2-7 matches the end of the DNA better, so the J call may be wrong. Germline CDR1 MGHRA, CDR2 YSYEKL. CDR3 length: 13 amino acids. In DNA, the CDR3 is TGCGCCAGCAGCCAAGAGTTCTACTACGAGCAGTACTTC. It yields the protein CASSQEFYYEQYF.

The rearrangement uses TRBV27 and TRBJ2-7; possible D gene TRBD1, 6 bases. Germline assignment: CDR1 MNHEY and CDR2 SMNVEV (reference sequence). The CDR3 length is 13 residues. The ends were cut back, 5 bases at V and 3 bases at J, with 11 bases in the middle. The CDR3 here is CASSETGSYEQYF. Written as DNA, the CDR3 is TGTGCCAGCAGTGAAACAGGGAGCTACGAGCAGTACTTC.

This clone showed up just a few times. The genes are TRBV28 and TRBJ1-1; D gene ambiguous. CDR1 is MDHEN, CDR2 SYDVKM, per germline. CDR3 length equals 17 residues. Trimming took off 3 bases at V and 2 bases at J, with 19 bases between the two ends. The CDR3 spells CASSFLGKRLVNTEAFF. CDR3 nucleotide sequence: TGTGCCAGCAGTTTCCTAGGGAAACGATTGGTAAACACTGAAGCTTTCTTT. The full variable domain, with the rest looked up from reference TRBV28 and TRBJ1-1, is DVKVTQSSRYLVKRTGEKVFLECVQDMDHENMFWYRQDPGLGLRLIYFSYDVKMKEKGDIPEGYSVSREKKERFSLILESASTNQTSMYLCASSFLGKRLVNTEAFFGQGTRLTVV.

The chain recombines TRBV30 with TRBJ2-1, with 7 bases lining up with TRBD2. CDR3 length equals 14 residues. The V segment lost 5 bases and the J segment 5 bases; nucleotides outside the gene matches: 9. The germline V gene encodes CDR1 GTSNPN and CDR2 SVGIG (reference sequence). The CDR3 DNA follows: TGTGCCTGGCGCCCGGGGACTAACAACAATGAGCAGTTCTTC. Amino acids: CAWRPGTNNNEQFF.

This clone was seen a single time. Other DNA sequences in the sample encode the same CDR3. The V gene is TRBV6-5, the J gene TRBJ2-7; 8 bases match TRBD1. J gave up 0 bases and V 2 bases, and 3 bases lay outside the gene matches. The CDR3 has 15 amino acids. Germline assignment: CDR1 MNHEY and CDR2 SVGAGI. CDR3 in amino acids: CASSYAGGSSYEQYF. The CDR3 DNA is TGTGCCAGCAGTTACGCAGGGGGCAGCTCCTACGAGCAGTACTTC.